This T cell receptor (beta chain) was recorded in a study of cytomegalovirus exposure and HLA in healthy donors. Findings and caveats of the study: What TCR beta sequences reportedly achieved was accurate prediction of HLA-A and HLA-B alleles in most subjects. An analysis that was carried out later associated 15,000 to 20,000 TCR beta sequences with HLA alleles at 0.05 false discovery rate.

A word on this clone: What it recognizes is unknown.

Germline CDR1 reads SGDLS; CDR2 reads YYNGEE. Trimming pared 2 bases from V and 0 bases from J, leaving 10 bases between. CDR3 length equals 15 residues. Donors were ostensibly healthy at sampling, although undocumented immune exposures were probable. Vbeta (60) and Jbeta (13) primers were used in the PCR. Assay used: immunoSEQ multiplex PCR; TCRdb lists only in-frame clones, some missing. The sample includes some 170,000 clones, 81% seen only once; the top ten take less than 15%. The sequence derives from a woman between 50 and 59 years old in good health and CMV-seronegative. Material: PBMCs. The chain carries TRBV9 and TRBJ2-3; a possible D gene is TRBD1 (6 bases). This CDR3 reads CASSVGTISTDTQYF. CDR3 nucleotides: TGTGCCAGCAGCGTCGGGACAATAAGCACAGATACGCAGTATTTT.